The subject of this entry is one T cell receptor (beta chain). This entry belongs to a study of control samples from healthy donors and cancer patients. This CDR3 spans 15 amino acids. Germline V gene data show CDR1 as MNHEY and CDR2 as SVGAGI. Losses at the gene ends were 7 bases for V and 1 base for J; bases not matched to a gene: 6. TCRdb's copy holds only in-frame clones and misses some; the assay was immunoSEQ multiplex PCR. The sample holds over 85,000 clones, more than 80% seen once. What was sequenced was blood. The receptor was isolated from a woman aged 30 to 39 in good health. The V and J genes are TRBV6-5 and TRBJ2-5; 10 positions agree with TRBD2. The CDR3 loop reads CASIGSGGAQETQYF. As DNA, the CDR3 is TGTGCCAGCATCGGAAGCGGGGGGGCCCAAGAGACCCAGTACTTC.